The present T cell receptor beta chain was sequenced within a study of T cell responses to AZD1222 COVID-19 vaccine. Second-dose recipients at about 4 or about 12 weeks were treated as one pooled group. This clone was detected once. The ends lost 0 bases at V and 6 bases at J; junction bases unmatched: 2. This CDR3 has 15 residues. In germline, CDR1 is MNHEY, CDR2 SVGAGI. The method was immunoSEQ multiplex PCR; TCRdb's version includes in-frame clones alone and lacks a portion of them. The sample has 150,000 to 200,000 clones; 85% to 95% are singletons. This clonotype originated in an adult who received the AZD1222 COVID-19 vaccine. V is TRBV6-5 and J is TRBJ1-4, with 9 bases aligning to TRBD1. The sequencing here drew on peripheral blood, taken 28 days after the second AZD1222 dose. The CDR3 sequence is CASSYSGTGYEKLFF. CDR3 bases: TGTGCCAGCAGTTACTCCGGGACAGGGTATGAAAAACTGTTTTTT.